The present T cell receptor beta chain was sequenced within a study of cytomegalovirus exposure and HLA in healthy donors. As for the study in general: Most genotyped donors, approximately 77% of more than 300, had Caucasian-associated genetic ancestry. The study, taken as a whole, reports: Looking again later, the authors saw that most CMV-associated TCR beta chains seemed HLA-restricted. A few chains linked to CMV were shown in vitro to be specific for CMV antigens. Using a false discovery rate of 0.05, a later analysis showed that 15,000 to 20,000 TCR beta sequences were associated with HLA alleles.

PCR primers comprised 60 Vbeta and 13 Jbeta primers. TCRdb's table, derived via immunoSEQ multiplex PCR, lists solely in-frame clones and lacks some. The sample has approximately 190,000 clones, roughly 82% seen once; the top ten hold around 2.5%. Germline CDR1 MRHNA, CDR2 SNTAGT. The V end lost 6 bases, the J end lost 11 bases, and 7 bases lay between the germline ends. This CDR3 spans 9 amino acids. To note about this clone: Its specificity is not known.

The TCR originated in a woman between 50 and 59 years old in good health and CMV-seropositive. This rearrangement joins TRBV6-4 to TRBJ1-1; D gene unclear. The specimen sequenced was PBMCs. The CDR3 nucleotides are TGTGCCAGCAGGAGATACGCTTTCTTT. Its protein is CASRRYAFF.